Only a few counts were recorded for the clone carrying this T cell receptor (beta chain). The data are from a study of identical twins. Healthy Caucasians made up all donors. J gave up 9 bases and V 5 bases, and 13 bases lay outside the gene matches. Per the germline V gene, CDR1 is MNHNS and CDR2 is SASEGT. The CDR3 is made up of 15 amino acids. TCRdb reprocessed the 5' RACE reads with MiXCR, giving one entry per CDR3 protein. This table holds under 800,000 distinct CDR3 sequences, around 21% found once. In addition, the sample was reused for a study of T cells expressing NK-cell markers. That paper notes: Several donors likewise had their CD3+CD56-NKG2C+ fraction led by these clonotypes. The study left the HCMV specificity of expanded NKG2C+ T cell clones unresolved.

Sequencing input: PBMCs. The sequence was obtained from a woman younger than 30 in good health. The chain uses TRBV6-1 and TRBJ2-1, with 7 nucleotides matching TRBD2. The chain's CDR3 is CASSLGTGGRGEQFF. The DNA of the CDR3 is TGTGCCAGCAGTCTTGGGACGGGAGGTAGGGGTGAGCAGTTCTTC.